These 20 T cell receptor beta chains came from one sample sequenced in a study of blood T cell repertoires in COVID-19. Sequencing was performed with immunoSEQ multiplex PCR; in TCRdb, only in-frame clones are kept and a portion is missing. The profile covers more than 85,000 clones, with approximately 92% appearing a single time and roughly 2.1% taken by the ten largest. Material: peripheral blood. The receptors come from a woman aged 45 to 65 with COVID-19, enrolled during active disease.

The V call is TRBV7-2, the J call TRBJ1-3; TRBD1 is a possible D gene (6 bases). Trimming cost V 4 bases and J 4 bases, with 14 bases left between them. The CDR3 is 15 amino acids. Germline V gene lookup returns CDR1 SGHTA and CDR2 FQGNSA. This CDR3 is CASSSQGQAGNTIYF. In DNA form, the CDR3 reads TGTGCCAGCAGCTCACAGGGACAAGCCGGAAACACCATATATTTT.

The V gene is TRBV5-5, the J gene TRBJ1-1, with D possibly being TRBD1 (6 bases). Deletions cut 4 bases from V and 1 base from J, with 14 bases between. Per germline, CDR1 SGHKS and CDR2 YYEKEE (reference sequence). The CDR3 extends over 15 amino acids. This CDR3 reads CASSASRTENTEAFF. The CDR3 DNA reads TGTGCCAGCAGCGCTTCCAGGACAGAGAACACTGAAGCTTTCTTT.

V is TRBV29-1 and J is TRBJ2-5, with D possibly matching TRBD1 (6 bases). The V gene lost 0 bases and the J gene lost 5 bases, with 16 bases spanning the gap. Germline-derived CDR1 and CDR2 are SQVTM and ANQGSEA. The CDR3 has 15 amino acids. CDR3 sequence reads: CSVEDLPGAVETQYF. The CDR3 DNA reads TGCAGCGTTGAAGATCTCCCAGGGGCCGTGGAGACCCAGTACTTC.

The CDR3 loop is CASTRADLYGYTF. CDR3 sequence (DNA): TGTGCCAGCACGAGGGCAGACCTCTATGGCTACACCTTC. The V call is TRBV2, the J call TRBJ1-2; D is unresolved. Germline CDR1 reads SNHLY; CDR2 reads FYNNEI. This CDR3 has 13 amino acids. Trimming left V 7 bases short and J 4 bases short, with 13 bases between.

This clone occurred once. V is TRBV19 and J is TRBJ2-2; 7 nucleotides agree with TRBD1. The CDR3 sequence is 14 residues long. Trimming cost V 4 bases and J 4 bases; bases outside gene matches: 3. Germline lookup yields CDR1 LNHDA and CDR2 SQIVND (reference sequence). Written as DNA, the CDR3 is TGTGCCAGTAGTAATGGACAGGCCACCGGGGAGCTGTTTTTT. Its translation is CASSNGQATGELFF.

The rearrangement links TRBV9 to TRBJ2-1, with D maybe TRBD2 (6 bases). The CDR3 totals 14 residues. The ends were cut back, 4 bases at V and 1 base at J, with 9 bases in the middle. Germline CDR1 and CDR2: SGDLS and YYNGEE. CDR3 region: CASSRLASYNEQFF. In DNA, the CDR3 is TGTGCCAGCAGCAGGCTAGCGTCCTACAATGAGCAGTTCTTC.

The chain employs TRBV6-1 and TRBJ2-1, with 9 bases that match TRBD2. Germline V lookup: CDR1 MNHNS, CDR2 SASEGT. The CDR3 runs to 16 residues. The V gene end was trimmed by 3 bases and the J gene end by 8 bases; junction bases not matched to a gene: 11. The CDR3 here is CASSDAPAGGLDEQFF. DNA for the CDR3: TGTGCCAGCAGTGATGCCCCGGCGGGGGGGCTCGATGAGCAGTTCTTC.

This clone showed up just a few times. CDR3: CASRRTGSGNTIYF. The CDR3 DNA follows: TGTGCCAGCAGAAGGACAGGGAGTGGAAACACCATATATTTT. The V gene is TRBV6-5, the J gene TRBJ1-3; 8 bases fit TRBD1. Unmatched junction bases numbered 4, after V lost 6 bases and J lost 3 bases. Per germline, CDR1 MNHEY and CDR2 SVGAGI. This CDR3 contains 14 residues.

The chain is built from TRBV9 and TRBJ2-4, with 7 bases matching TRBD1. This CDR3 spans 14 amino acids. Germline values: CDR1 SGDLS, CDR2 YYNGEE. The V segment lost 4 bases and the J segment 6 bases; nucleotides outside the gene matches: 7. The CDR3 region is CASSPKGGGNIQYF. CDR3 DNA sequence: TGTGCCAGCAGCCCTAAAGGGGGCGGAAACATTCAGTACTTC.

The gene calls are TRBV18 and TRBJ1-2; D not resolved. Germline-derived CDR1 and CDR2 are KGHSH and LQKENI. This CDR3 has 14 residues. The germline V and J ends were trimmed by 3 bases and 4 bases, with 12 bases remaining between them. CDR3 coding DNA: TGTGCCAGCTCACCGGATGGGAGGTCCTATGGCTACACCTTC. Residues: CASSPDGRSYGYTF.

The V gene is TRBV9, the J gene TRBJ2-7; D might be TRBD1 (6 bases). Germline lookup yields CDR1 SGDLS and CDR2 YYNGEE. V lost 0 bases, J lost 7 bases, and 14 bases lay in between. CDR3 length equals 14 residues. CDR3 in DNA: TGTGCCAGCAGCGTAGGAGGGGGATCGCGGGAGCAGTACTTC. This codes for CASSVGGGSREQYF.

The V and J genes are TRBV5-6 and TRBJ1-2; 7 bases match TRBD1. This CDR3 is built from 14 residues. Germline lookup yields CDR1 SGHDT and CDR2 YYEEEE. V shed 0 bases, J shed 3 bases, and the junction held 2 bases outside the gene matches. Here the CDR3 reads CASSLGQGYYGYTF. Here the CDR3 DNA reads TGTGCCAGCAGCTTGGGACAGGGCTACTATGGCTACACCTTC.

This chain uses TRBV6-2 or TRBV6-3 with TRBJ2-5, with 14 bases lining up with TRBD2. Unmatched junction bases numbered 2, after V lost 2 bases and J lost 3 bases. Germline values: CDR1 MNHEY, CDR2 SVGEGT. The CDR3 runs 16 residues. The CDR3 region has the DNA TGTGCCAGCAGTTACCGGGGACTAGCGGGGGAAGAGACCCAGTACTTC. Translated: CASSYRGLAGEETQYF.

This clone was seen a single time. The V gene is TRBV6-2 or TRBV6-3, the J gene TRBJ1-4, with TRBD1 matching over 8 bases. CDR1 is MNHEY and CDR2 is SVGEGT in the germline V gene. This CDR3 has 16 residues. With V trimmed by 2 bases and J by 7 bases, 9 bases remained unmatched. The CDR3 loop reads CASSYARQGRIEKLFF. CDR3 sequence (DNA): TGTGCCAGCAGTTACGCCCGACAGGGGAGGATTGAAAAACTGTTTTTT.

V and J are TRBV2 and TRBJ2-3; the match to TRBD2 covers 13 bases. V shed 6 bases and J 1 base; nucleotides not matched to a gene: 1. Per the germline V gene, CDR1 is SNHLY and CDR2 is FYNNEI. The CDR3 is 15 amino acids. CDR3: CASSGTSGGTDTQYF. CDR3 DNA sequence: TGTGCCAGCAGCGGGACTAGCGGGGGCACAGATACGCAGTATTTT.

The J gene is TRBJ1-2, the V gene TRBV3-1 (or the pseudogene TRBV3-2); D not certain. CDR3 length: 12 residues. Trimming cost V 1 base and J 14 bases, with 14 bases left between them. Germline values: CDR1 LGHDT, CDR2 YNNKEL (reference sequence). The CDR3 loop reads CASSQGIATVTF. The CDR3 bases are TGTGCCAGCAGCCAAGGGATAGCCACTGTAACCTTC.

The chain recombines TRBV15 with TRBJ2-1; 7 bases match TRBD1. CDR3 length: 15 residues. CDR1 and CDR2 (germline): LNHNV, YYDKDF (reference sequence). The V segment lost 5 bases and the J segment 8 bases; nucleotides outside the gene matches: 12. CDR3 coding DNA: TGTGCCACCAGCGCGCGACAGGGTATGTGGGATGAGCAGTTCTTC. It is translated as CATSARQGMWDEQFF.

The chain couples TRBV5-5 to TRBJ1-2; TRBD1 matches 8 bases. The germline V gene encodes CDR1 SGHKS and CDR2 YYEKEE (reference sequence). The CDR3 is 12 residues long. Trimming took 7 bases from V and 8 from J; bases not matched to a gene: 7. Here the CDR3 DNA reads TGTGCCAGCTACGGACAGGGTGAGGGCTACACCTTC. Its translation is CASYGQGEGYTF.

V gene TRBV24-1 combines with J gene TRBJ2-7, with 7 bases fitting TRBD1. Trimming at V came to 4 bases and at J to 2 bases, leaving 4 bases not matched to a gene. CDR1 is KGHDR, CDR2 SFDVKD, per germline. The CDR3 is 14 amino acids. The DNA for the CDR3 is TGTGCCACCAGTGACCGGGACAGCACCTACGAGCAGTACTTC. This translates into CATSDRDSTYEQYF.

This clone was picked up a small number of times. The genes are TRBV7-6 and TRBJ1-5; D is perhaps TRBD1 (6 bases). V was clipped by 5 bases and J by 0 bases, with 14 bases between them. This CDR3 spans 16 amino acids. Germline CDR1 SGHVS, CDR2 FNYEAQ. CDR3 residues: CASSPGTRNSNQPQHF. CDR3 DNA: TGTGCCAGCAGCCCTGGGACAAGAAATAGCAATCAGCCCCAGCATTTT.